Below, one T cell receptor (beta chain) is given with its context. Its antigen specificity is not known. No qualities accompany the bases; no much larger clone lies one base away. This entry belongs to a study of blood T cell repertoires in COVID-19 (dated by TCRdb to 2018 to 2020). Regarding the research as a whole: Samples from collaborators originated in the United States, Italy and Spain and spanned both the acute and convalescent phases of COVID-19. The material from the prospective study consisted of cDNA or gDNA derived from T cells, B-cell-depleted T cells, or PBMCs. Subjects who had been exposed to COVID-19, were actively infected with it, or had recovered from it provided the deeply sampled blood TCRbeta repertoires that made up the dataset. A freely available public database, intended as a resource for researchers studying the immune response to SARS-CoV-2, is where the repertoires were released. The samples were drawn from the first 160 participants of the ongoing ImmuneRACE study and from 950 to 1,500 subjects provided by 6 global collaborators. The sample metadata nearly always contained a de-identified subject ID, COVID-19 status, age in years and sex. HLA class I and class II types, where available, came from metadata supplied by the sample provider rather than from assay-based typing.

TCRbeta CDR3 regions were amplified from genomic DNA using the immunoSEQ Assay, a bias-controlled multiplex PCR. As for the authors' bioinformatics: The number of nucleated cells in each sample was estimated from the amplification of reference gene primers within the assay. Sequence reads were collapsed and filtered to measure the absolute abundance of every unique TCRbeta CDR3 rearrangement. For each sample, productive Simpson clonality was calculated as the square root of Simpson's diversity index over productive rearrangements. The source is immuneACCESS, and TCRdb retained only in-frame sequences with V and J called. Part of the clones is not carried over; for the studies checked, unresolved V genes explain less than half of this, and the remainder is unexplained. Clonal size and the V and J genes are those of that table, whereas D and trimming came from the DNA. The sample table holds some 200,000 clones, of which approximately 90% were seen once. Of the sample, under 5.5% falls within the top ten clones.

The CDR3 sequence holds 13 residues, the cysteine and phenylalanine included. Only CDR3 DNA is held: 39 bases, read in frame from base 1. Reading the germline V gene (reference sequence) gives CDR1 SEHNR and CDR2 FQNEAQ. From V the trimming removes 0 bases and from J it removes 7 bases, while the gene matches leave 2 bases of the junction unaccounted for. The collaborating institutions used their own protocols to collect whole blood in K2EDTA tubes. For TCRbeta analysis, collaborator samples were shipped as frozen whole blood, as isolated PBMCs, or as DNA extracted from either sample type. What the authors observed across the whole study: The amount of clinical and demographic metadata varied by source and participant and was provided uncurated.

The chain is made from TRBV7-9 and TRBJ1-2, and TRBD1 aligns with 7 junction nucleotides. This sequence originates from a woman in her forties with acute or convalescent COVID-19. Sequences were obtained from peripheral blood. The DNA is as follows: TGTGCCAGCAGCTTAGCAGGGGGCCTTGGCTACACCTTC. Its coded protein is CASSLAGGLGYTF.